The 22 T cell receptor beta chains below were found in one sample sequenced in a study of blood T cell repertoires in COVID-19. Clones were sequenced by immunoSEQ multiplex PCR, and TCRdb holds only the in-frame ones, with some missing. The table shows 130,000 or so clones, with 60% to 85% occurring only once. Sequencing used peripheral blood. These TCRs come from a man aged 50-59 years with acute or convalescent COVID-19.

This clone was counted many times. The genes are TRBV6-4 and TRBJ2-3; TRBD2 matches 9 bases. V was pared by 3 bases and J by 5 bases, with 6 bases of the junction left unmatched. CDR3 size: 15 residues. From germline, CDR1 is MRHNA and CDR2 SNTAGT. Written as DNA, the CDR3 is TGTGCCAGCAGTGATGTAGCGGGGGAAAGAGATACGCAGTATTTT. Protein sequence: CASSDVAGERDTQYF.

The chain combines TRBV5-1 with TRBJ2-3; D unresolved. Trimming took off 0 bases at V and 4 bases at J, with 21 bases between the two ends. The length of the CDR3 is 18 residues. Germline lookup yields CDR1 SGHRS and CDR2 YFSETQ. This CDR3 is CASSLDPLSPFRADTQYF. The CDR3 coding sequence is TGCGCCAGCAGCTTGGACCCGCTGTCACCTTTCCGCGCAGATACGCAGTATTTT.

This chain joins TRBV19 and TRBJ1-5, with TRBD1 identical over 7 bases. After removal of 4 bases from V and 4 bases from J, the junction contained 7 bases not matched to a gene. CDR1 LNHDA and CDR2 SQIVND come from the germline V gene (reference sequence). CDR3 size: 15 residues. The CDR3 DNA is TGTGCCAGTAGTACTAGACAGGGTCTGAATCAGCCCCAGCATTTT. It translates to CASSTRQGLNQPQHF.

This chain links TRBV19 with TRBJ1-2, with D tentatively TRBD1 (5 bases). The V and J ends lost 5 bases and 4 bases respectively, with 11 bases between them. The CDR3 contains 13 residues. Germline V gene lookup returns CDR1 LNHDA and CDR2 SQIVND (reference sequence). This CDR3 reads CASSFRALYGYTF. Here the CDR3 DNA reads TGTGCCAGTAGTTTCAGGGCACTCTATGGCTACACCTTC. The full variable domain, with the rest looked up from reference TRBV19 and TRBJ1-2, is DGGITQSPKYLFRKEGQNVTLSCEQNLNHDAMYWYRQDPGQGLRLIYYSQIVNDFQKGDIAEGYSVSREKKESFPLTVTSAQKNPTAFYLCASSFRALYGYTFGSGTRLTVV.

V gene TRBV5-1 combines with J gene TRBJ2-1; D is possibly TRBD1 (5 bases). In germline, CDR1 is SGHRS, CDR2 YFSETQ. This CDR3 is 14 amino acids long. V was shortened by 0 bases and J by 7 bases, with 11 bases between the two germline ends. This CDR3 reads CASSLGQGLNEQFF. As DNA, the CDR3 is TGCGCCAGCAGCTTGGGCCAGGGATTGAATGAGCAGTTCTTC.

CDR3 protein: CASSFSGYQPQHF. CDR3 coding DNA: TGTGCCAGCAGCTTTTCAGGGTATCAGCCCCAGCATTTT. This sequence joins TRBV21-1 and TRBJ1-5; the table's D call TRBD1 went unverified against the DNA. TRBV21-1 counts as a pseudogene. This CDR3 comprises 13 residues.

The gene calls are TRBV24-1 and TRBJ2-5; 7 bases are a match to TRBD1. This CDR3 is 15 amino acids long. Germline CDR1 is KGHDR and CDR2 is SFDVKD. The ends lost 4 bases at V and 5 bases at J; junction bases unmatched: 9. This CDR3 reads CATSEPTGPSETQYF. The CDR3 DNA reads as TGTGCCACCAGTGAACCGACAGGGCCGTCGGAGACCCAGTACTTC.

The chain employs TRBV2 and TRBJ2-7; the D is unclear. Germline values: CDR1 SNHLY, CDR2 FYNNEI. V lost 4 bases, J lost 2 bases, and 15 bases lay in between. The CDR3 length is 15 residues. This CDR3 is CASSVMVESAYEQYV. Written as DNA, the CDR3 is TGTGCCAGCAGTGTTATGGTGGAGTCGGCCTACGAGCAGTACGTC.

CDR3 nucleotides: TGTGCCAGCAGCACCAACGGACCGGGGAGTAACACTGAAGCTTTCTTT. Protein: CASSTNGPGSNTEAFF. The chain combines TRBV7-3 with TRBJ1-1; D gene uncertain. The CDR3 has 16 amino acids. Trimming took 5 bases from V and 2 from J, leaving 18 bases between them. Germline V gene sequence: CDR1 SGHTA, CDR2 FQGTGA. The complete variable domain, with remaining parts taken from reference TRBV7-3 and TRBJ1-1, reads GAGVSQTPSNKVTEKGKYVELRCDPISGHTALYWYRQSLGQGPEFLIYFQGTGAADDSGLPNDRFFAVRPEGSVSTLKIQRTERGDSAVYLCASSTNGPGSNTEAFFGQGTRLTVV.

This clone was detected ten times or more. CDR3 region: CASQPKGDRGGRSYGYTF. CDR3 DNA: TGTGCCAGCCAACCCAAGGGGGACAGGGGTGGTCGAAGCTATGGCTACACCTTC. This rearrangement joins TRBV7-9 to TRBJ1-2; 10 positions agree with TRBD1. Germline trimming cut 8 bases from V and 4 bases from J; bases unmatched to any gene: 19. The V gene's germline CDR1 is SEHNR and CDR2 FQNEAQ (reference sequence). This CDR3 region has 18 residues. Looking up the rest from reference TRBV7-9 and TRBJ1-2 gives the full variable domain: DTGVSQNPRHKITKRGQNVTFRCDPISEHNRLYWYRQTLGQGPEFLTYFQNEAQLEKSRLLSDRFSAERPKGSFSTLEIQRTEQGDSAMYLCASQPKGDRGGRSYGYTFGSGTRLTVV.

This clone was recorded only once. The V gene is TRBV27, the J gene TRBJ2-7, with D possibly TRBD1 on 6 matching bases. CDR3 length: 13 residues. Germline lookup yields CDR1 MNHEY and CDR2 SMNVEV (reference sequence). The V and J ends lost 6 bases and 3 bases respectively, with 12 bases between them. This chain's CDR3 is CASSYGQIYEQYF. DNA for the CDR3: TGTGCCAGCAGCTACGGACAGATCTACGAGCAGTACTTC.

The J gene is TRBJ2-2, the V gene TRBV7-9; D may be TRBD1 (6 bases). The CDR3 is 17 residues long. V gave up 5 bases and J gave up 4 bases, with 20 bases separating them. Germline assignment: CDR1 SEHNR and CDR2 FQNEAQ (reference sequence). CDR3 loop: CASSPNRVVLSTGELFF. The CDR3 DNA follows: TGTGCCAGCAGCCCCAACAGGGTTGTATTGAGCACCGGGGAGCTGTTTTTT.

The sample holds many counts of this clone. The V and J genes are TRBV7-9 and TRBJ1-3, with 8 bases aligning to TRBD1. Germline V gene lookup returns CDR1 SEHNR and CDR2 FQNEAQ (reference sequence). CDR3 length equals 15 residues. V shed 4 bases, J shed 0 bases, and the junction held 2 bases outside the gene matches. The CDR3 nucleotides read TGTGCCAGCAGCTGGGGACAGGTCTCTGGAAACACCATATATTTT. It specifies CASSWGQVSGNTIYF.

The chain has TRBV27 and TRBJ1-2; D perhaps matches TRBD1 (5 bases). In germline, CDR1 is MNHEY, CDR2 SMNVEV (reference sequence). This CDR3 has 15 residues. The ends were cut back, 6 bases at V and 4 bases at J, with 18 bases in the middle. Here the CDR3 DNA reads TGTGCCAGCAGCCGAGAAAACACAGGCATCTATGGCTACACCTTC. Amino acid sequence: CASSRENTGIYGYTF.

This chain connects TRBV3-1 (or the pseudogene TRBV3-2) to TRBJ1-2; D call uncertain. Per germline, CDR1 LGHDT and CDR2 YNNKEL (reference sequence). V was cut by 0 bases and J by 3 bases, with 11 bases left in between. This CDR3 spans 15 amino acids. This CDR3 reads CASSQDGTAHYGYTF. CDR3 coding DNA: TGTGCCAGCAGCCAAGACGGAACAGCCCACTATGGCTACACCTTC.

The rearrangement joins TRBV5-1 to TRBJ2-2, with 8 bases identical to TRBD1. Germline CDR1 and CDR2: SGHRS and YFSETQ. This CDR3 contains 16 residues. V shed 1 base, J shed 7 bases, and the junction held 9 bases outside the gene matches. CDR3 DNA sequence: TGCGCCAGCAGCTTGTCGACAGGGGCGTACGACGGGGAGCTGTTTTTT. Translating it yields CASSLSTGAYDGELFF.

V usage is TRBV3-1 (or the pseudogene TRBV3-2) and J usage is TRBJ1-2; D uncertain. The V end lost 5 bases, the J end lost 4 bases, and 17 bases lay between the germline ends. Germline loops: CDR1 LGHDT, CDR2 YNNKEL (reference sequence). The CDR3 consists of 15 residues. CDR3 in DNA: TGTGCCAGCAGCGCGGGAGGTTTAGTCCCCTATGGCTACACCTTC. Translating it yields CASSAGGLVPYGYTF.

The chain employs TRBV6-7 and TRBJ1-3, with unresolved D. TRBV6-7 is known as an ORF, though its function is uncertain. Between the trimmed V and J ends, which lost 0 bases and 0 bases, there was a span of 15 bases. The CDR3 is made up of 18 amino acids. The CDR3 sequence is CASSYSIFPRNSGNTIYF. Written as DNA, the CDR3 is TGTGCCAGCAGTTACTCGATTTTTCCCAGGAACTCTGGAAACACCATATATTTT.

CDR3 sequence: CASSLGEQNNSPLHF. Here the CDR3 DNA reads TGCGCCAGCAGCTTGGGTGAACAAAATAATTCACCCCTCCACTTT. The V gene is TRBV5-1, the J gene TRBJ1-6, with no clear D. Looked up from germline, CDR1 is SGHRS and CDR2 is YFSETQ. The CDR3 totals 15 residues. The V and J ends lost 0 bases and 5 bases respectively, with 9 bases between them.

J is TRBJ2-5 and V is TRBV6-6; 8 bases fit TRBD1. There are 12 residues in the CDR3. Germline lookup yields CDR1 MNHNY and CDR2 SVGAGI (reference sequence). V lost 5 bases, J lost 5 bases, and 1 base stayed unmatched. The CDR3 DNA reads TGTGCCAGCAGTAGGACAGGGGAGACCCAGTACTTC. Translating it yields CASSRTGETQYF.

The chain has TRBV6-5 and TRBJ1-2; 7 bases match TRBD1. The CDR3 length is 13 residues. Looked up from germline, CDR1 is MNHEY and CDR2 is SVGAGI. The trim removed 4 bases at V and 4 bases at J, leaving 3 bases unmatched. CDR3 in amino acids: CASSLDRAYGYTF. The CDR3 DNA reads TGTGCCAGCAGTTTAGACAGGGCCTATGGCTACACCTTC.

The chain links TRBV30 to TRBJ2-5; D is unclear. Deletions cut 0 bases from V and 4 bases from J, with 9 bases between. CDR1 GTSNPN and CDR2 SVGIG come from the germline V gene (reference sequence). CDR3 length: 13 amino acids. The CDR3: CAWSVTLPETQYF. CDR3 in DNA: TGTGCCTGGAGTGTGACTCTCCCAGAGACCCAGTACTTC.